The TCR beta chain under discussion was sequenced for a study of T cells after yellow fever vaccination. Germline CDR1 and CDR2: ENHRY and SYGVKD. V lost 6 bases and J 7 bases, leaving 16 bases between the germline ends. The CDR3 spans 13 residues. One entry per CDR3 protein, called by TCRdb with MiXCR from the 5' RACE reads. The sample lists roughly 260,000 distinct CDR3 sequences, around 13% seen once, with approximately 0.49% in the top ten. This clonotype was seen a handful of times. The rearrangement uses TRBV10-3 and TRBJ2-7; maybe TRBD2 (6 bases). The input for sequencing was CD4+ T cells sorted from PBMCs, taken 45 days after the yellow fever booster vaccination. This TCR was sampled from a man aged 30 to 45 who received the YFV17D yellow fever vaccine. This CDR3 reads CAIRSSEGWEQYF. DNA for the CDR3: TGTGCCATCAGATCTAGCGAGGGCTGGGAGCAGTACTTC.